This is a list of T cell receptor beta chains from one sample in a study of sequential checkpoint blockade in melanoma. Assay used: immunoSEQ multiplex PCR; TCRdb lists only in-frame clones, some missing. This table holds 30,000 to 40,000 clones, 84% found once. Sequences were derived from CD8+ T cells sorted from blood (inferred from file names), sampled from a patient given nivolumab and ipilimumab in sequence. The receptors derive from a human donor with melanoma. The CDR3 runs from the conserved cysteine through the conserved F or W. The D gene is left open where the match is weak. Size is stated for part of the rows, as once, few or many counts, or as a class when the clone is expanded.

J,size,D,V,CDR3,DNA
TRBJ2-1,few,-,TRBV5-1,CASSLGHNEQFF,TGCGCCAGCAGTCTTGGGCACAATGAGCAGTTCTTC
TRBJ2-5,-,-,TRBV5-1,CASNTGKIGLETQYF,TGCGCCAGCAATACAGGGAAGATTGGCTTAGAGACCCAGTACTTC
TRBJ2-7,-,TRBD1,TRBV28,CASSLLRQGDEQYF,TGTGCCAGCAGTCTCCTACGGCAGGGGGACGAGCAGTACTTC
TRBJ2-1,-,-,TRBV2,CASSEGSNYNEQFF,TGTGCCAGCAGTGAAGGGAGTAACTACAATGAGCAGTTCTTC
TRBJ2-2,-,TRBD2,TRBV27,CASSRLAGVTGELFF,TGTGCCAGCAGTAGGTTAGCGGGAGTCACCGGGGAGCTGTTTTTT
TRBJ2-4,-,-,TRBV9,CASSVSPTGAGEEIQYF,TGTGCCAGCAGCGTGAGCCCCACGGGGGCGGGAGAGGAAATTCAGTACTTC
TRBJ2-7,-,-,TRBV11-2,CASSVPGEQYF,TGTGCCAGCAGCGTTCCAGGGGAGCAGTACTTC
TRBJ2-1,-,-,TRBV27,CASSQDSNNEQFF,TGTGCCAGCAGCCAAGACAGTAACAATGAGCAGTTCTTC
TRBJ1-1,large,-,TRBV19,CASTPGGNTEAFF,TGTGCCAGTACCCCCGGTGGGAACACTGAAGCTTTCTTT
TRBJ1-2,-,TRBD1,TRBV14,CASSPGQNPSYDYTF,TGTGCCAGCAGCCCGGGACAGAACCCATCCTATGACTACACCTTC
TRBJ1-1,-,-,TRBV15,CATRDPVTAKAFF,TGTGCCACCAGAGATCCGGTGACAGCCAAAGCTTTCTTT
TRBJ2-7,-,TRBD2,TRBV6-5,CASSSGLAGYEQYF,TGTGCCAGCAGTTCAGGACTAGCGGGCTACGAGCAGTACTTC